This T cell receptor (beta chain) is drawn from a study of CXCR3-negative and CXCR3-positive naive CD8 T cells. At the level of the study: A total of some 130 million TRB reads was generated, with about 1.5 +/- 0.3 million per library. Findings and limits, study-wide: Diversity was high in both naive subsets and much lower in memory cells. TRB CDR3 hydrophobicity was greater in CXCR3-positive naive cells than in CXCR3-negative naive cells. Naive CXCR3-positive and CXCR3-negative cells shared similar TRBV-TRBJ usage, unlike memory cells.

The study made its TRB cDNA libraries by 5' RACE, adding UMI labels. After re-calling the 5' RACE reads, TCRdb lists one entry per CDR3 protein, DNA absent. The sample data list over 150,000 distinct CDR3 sequences. Comment on this clonotype: Its antigen is unknown.

CDR3 size: 19 residues. Identification of naive CD8+ T cells rested on CD45RO-CCR7+CD27+CD95- status. Specimen: naive CXCR3+ CD8+ T cells from blood. As for subset: CD45RO-CCR7+CD27+CD95- naive CD8+ T cells expressing CXCR3 (TNR3+). V usage is TRBV21-1 and J usage is TRBJ2-2; TCRdb indicates TRBD2, and absent DNA this call remains unverified. TRBV21-1 constitutes a pseudogene. The sequence came from a human donor in good health. Some clones in this sample may be carry-over from other donors' samples. Here the CDR3 reads CASRDPRTSGRSDTGELFF.